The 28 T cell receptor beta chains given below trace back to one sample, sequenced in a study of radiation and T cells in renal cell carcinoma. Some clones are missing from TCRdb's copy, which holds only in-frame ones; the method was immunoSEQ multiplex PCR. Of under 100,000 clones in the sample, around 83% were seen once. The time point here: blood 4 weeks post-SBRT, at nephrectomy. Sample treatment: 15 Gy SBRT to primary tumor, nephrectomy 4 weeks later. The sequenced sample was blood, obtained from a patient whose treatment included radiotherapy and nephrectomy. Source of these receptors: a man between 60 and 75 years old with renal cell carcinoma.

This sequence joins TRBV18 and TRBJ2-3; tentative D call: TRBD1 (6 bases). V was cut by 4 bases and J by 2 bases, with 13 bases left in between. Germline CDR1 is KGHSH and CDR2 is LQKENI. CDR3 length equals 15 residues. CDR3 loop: CASSRGQTNTDTQYF. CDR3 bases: TGTGCCAGCTCACGCGGACAGACCAACACAGATACGCAGTATTTT.

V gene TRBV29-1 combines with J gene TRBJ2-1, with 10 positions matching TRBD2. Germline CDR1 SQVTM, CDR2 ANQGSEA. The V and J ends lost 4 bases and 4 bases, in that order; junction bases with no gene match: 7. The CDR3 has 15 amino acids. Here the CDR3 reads CSVVRSGRAYNEQFF. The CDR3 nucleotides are TGCAGCGTTGTTAGGAGCGGGAGGGCATACAATGAGCAGTTCTTC.

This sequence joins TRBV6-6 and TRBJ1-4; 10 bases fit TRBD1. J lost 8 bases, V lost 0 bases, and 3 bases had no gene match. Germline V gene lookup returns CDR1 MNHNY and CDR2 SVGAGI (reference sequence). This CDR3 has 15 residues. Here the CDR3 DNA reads TGTGCCAGCAGTTACTCGGGGGGACAGGGGGAAAAACTGTTTTTT. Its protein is CASSYSGGQGEKLFF.

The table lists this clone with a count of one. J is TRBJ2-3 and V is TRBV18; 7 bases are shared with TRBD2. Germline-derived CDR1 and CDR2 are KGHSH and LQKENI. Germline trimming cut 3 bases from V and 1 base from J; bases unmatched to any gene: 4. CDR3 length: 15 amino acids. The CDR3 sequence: CASSPTSARTDTQYF. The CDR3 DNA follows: TGTGCCAGCTCACCCACTAGCGCCCGCACAGATACGCAGTATTTT.

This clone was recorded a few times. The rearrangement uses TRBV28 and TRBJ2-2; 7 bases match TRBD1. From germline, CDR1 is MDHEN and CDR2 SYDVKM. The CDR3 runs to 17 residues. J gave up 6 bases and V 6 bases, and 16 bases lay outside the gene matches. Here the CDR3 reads CASSPGLYRGEAGELFF. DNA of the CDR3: TGTGCCAGCAGCCCAGGTCTTTACAGGGGTGAGGCCGGGGAGCTGTTTTTT.

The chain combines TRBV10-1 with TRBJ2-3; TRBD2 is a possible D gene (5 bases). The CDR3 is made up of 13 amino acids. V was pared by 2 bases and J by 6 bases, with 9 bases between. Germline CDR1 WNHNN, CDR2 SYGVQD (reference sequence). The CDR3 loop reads CASSETRLDTQYF. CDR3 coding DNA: TGCGCCAGCAGTGAGACTAGACTGGATACGCAGTATTTT.

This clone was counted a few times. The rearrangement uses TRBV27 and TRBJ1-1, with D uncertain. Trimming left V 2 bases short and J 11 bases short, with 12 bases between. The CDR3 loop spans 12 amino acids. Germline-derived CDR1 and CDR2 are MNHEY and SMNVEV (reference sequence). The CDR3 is CASSLRAGPAFF. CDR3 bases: TGTGCCAGCAGTTTAAGGGCCGGGCCCGCTTTCTTT.

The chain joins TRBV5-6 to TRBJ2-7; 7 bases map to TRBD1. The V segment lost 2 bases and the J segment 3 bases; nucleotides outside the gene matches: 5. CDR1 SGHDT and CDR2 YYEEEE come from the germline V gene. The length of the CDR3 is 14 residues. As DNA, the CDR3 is TGTGCCAGCAGCTTACGACAGGGAAACTACGAGCAGTACTTC. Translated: CASSLRQGNYEQYF.

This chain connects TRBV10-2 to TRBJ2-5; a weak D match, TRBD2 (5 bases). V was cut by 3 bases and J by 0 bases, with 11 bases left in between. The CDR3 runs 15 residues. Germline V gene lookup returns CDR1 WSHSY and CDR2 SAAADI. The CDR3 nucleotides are TGCGCCAGCAGTGATCTCGAGGACTACCAAGAGACCCAGTACTTC. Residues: CASSDLEDYQETQYF.

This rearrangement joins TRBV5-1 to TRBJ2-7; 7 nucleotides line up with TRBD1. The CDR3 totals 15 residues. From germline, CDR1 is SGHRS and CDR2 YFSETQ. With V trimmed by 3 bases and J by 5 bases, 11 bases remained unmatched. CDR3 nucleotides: TGCGCCAGCAGCTGGGAACCGGGACAGCGCGACGAGCAGTACTTC. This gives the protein CASSWEPGQRDEQYF.

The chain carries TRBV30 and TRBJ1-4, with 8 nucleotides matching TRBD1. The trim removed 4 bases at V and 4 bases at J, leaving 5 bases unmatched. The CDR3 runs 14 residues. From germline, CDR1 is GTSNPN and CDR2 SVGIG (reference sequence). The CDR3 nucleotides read TGTGCCTGGAATCGAGACAGGGGTAATGAAAAACTGTTTTTT. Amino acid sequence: CAWNRDRGNEKLFF.

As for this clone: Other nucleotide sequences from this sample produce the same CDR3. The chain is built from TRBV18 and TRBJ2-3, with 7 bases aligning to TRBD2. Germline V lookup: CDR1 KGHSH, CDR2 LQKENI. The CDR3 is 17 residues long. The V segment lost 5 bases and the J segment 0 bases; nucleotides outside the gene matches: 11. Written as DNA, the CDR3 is TGTGCCAGCTCATCGCTCGCGGGGACTACGAGCACAGATACGCAGTATTTT. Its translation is CASSSLAGTTSTDTQYF.

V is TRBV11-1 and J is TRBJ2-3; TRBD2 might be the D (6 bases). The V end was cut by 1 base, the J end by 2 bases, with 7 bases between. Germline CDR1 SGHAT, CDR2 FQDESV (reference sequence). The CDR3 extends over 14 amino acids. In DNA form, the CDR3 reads TGTGCCAGCAGCTTAGGCGGGAACACAGATACGCAGTATTTT. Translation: CASSLGGNTDTQYF.

As DNA, the CDR3 is TGTGCCAGCAGCCGATATGGAAACACCATATATTTT. Protein: CASSRYGNTIYF. The chain combines TRBV28 with TRBJ1-3; no reliable D call. CDR1 is MDHEN and CDR2 is SYDVKM in the germline V gene. The V end lost 6 bases, the J end lost 3 bases, and 6 bases lay between the germline ends. The CDR3 loop spans 12 amino acids.

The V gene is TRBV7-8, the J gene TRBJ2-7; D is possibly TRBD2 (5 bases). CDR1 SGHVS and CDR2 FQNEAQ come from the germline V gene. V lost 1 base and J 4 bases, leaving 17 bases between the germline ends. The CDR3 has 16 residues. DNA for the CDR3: TGTGCCAGCAGCTTAGGGCGGGTCCCAACCCATTACGAGCAGTACTTC. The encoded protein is CASSLGRVPTHYEQYF.

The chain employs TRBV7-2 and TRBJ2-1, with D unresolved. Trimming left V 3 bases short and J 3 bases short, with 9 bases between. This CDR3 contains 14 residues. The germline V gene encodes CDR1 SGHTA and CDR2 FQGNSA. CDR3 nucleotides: TGTGCCAGCAGCTTCATGGTAGGCTACAATGAGCAGTTCTTC. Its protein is CASSFMVGYNEQFF. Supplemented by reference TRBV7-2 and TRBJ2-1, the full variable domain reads GAGVSQSPSNKVTEKGKDVELRCDPISGHTALYWYRQSLGQGLEFLIYFQGNSAPDKSGLPSDRFSAERTGGSVSTLTIQRTQQEDSAVYLCASSFMVGYNEQFFGPGTRLTVL.

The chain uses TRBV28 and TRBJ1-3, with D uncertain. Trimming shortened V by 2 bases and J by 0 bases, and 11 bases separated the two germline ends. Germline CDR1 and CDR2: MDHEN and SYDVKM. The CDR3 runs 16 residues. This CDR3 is CASSLGSLTSGNTIYF. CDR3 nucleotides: TGTGCCAGCAGTTTAGGCTCCCTTACCTCTGGAAACACCATATATTTT.

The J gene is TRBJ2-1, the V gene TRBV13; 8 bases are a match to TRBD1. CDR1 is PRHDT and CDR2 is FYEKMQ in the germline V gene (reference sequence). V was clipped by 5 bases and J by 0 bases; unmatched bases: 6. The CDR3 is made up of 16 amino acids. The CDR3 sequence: CASSIRTGSSYNEQFF. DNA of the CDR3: TGTGCCAGCAGCATCCGGACAGGGAGCTCCTACAATGAGCAGTTCTTC.

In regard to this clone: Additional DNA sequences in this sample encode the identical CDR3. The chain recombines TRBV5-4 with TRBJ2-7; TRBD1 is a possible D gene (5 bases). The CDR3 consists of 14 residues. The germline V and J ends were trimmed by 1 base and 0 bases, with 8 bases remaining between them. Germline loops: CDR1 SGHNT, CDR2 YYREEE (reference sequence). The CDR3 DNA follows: TGTGCCAGCAGCTTGCAGGGATACTCCTACGAGCAGTACTTC. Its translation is CASSLQGYSYEQYF.

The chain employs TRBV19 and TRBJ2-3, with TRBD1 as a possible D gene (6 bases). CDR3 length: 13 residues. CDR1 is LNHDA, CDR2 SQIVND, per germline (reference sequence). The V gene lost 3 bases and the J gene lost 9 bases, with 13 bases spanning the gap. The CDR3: CASSIHRDDTQYF. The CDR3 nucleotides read TGTGCCAGTAGTATTCACAGGGATGACACGCAGTATTTT. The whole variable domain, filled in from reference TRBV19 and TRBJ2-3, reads DGGITQSPKYLFRKEGQNVTLSCEQNLNHDAMYWYRQDPGQGLRLIYYSQIVNDFQKGDIAEGYSVSREKKESFPLTVTSAQKNPTAFYLCASSIHRDDTQYFGPGTRLTVL.

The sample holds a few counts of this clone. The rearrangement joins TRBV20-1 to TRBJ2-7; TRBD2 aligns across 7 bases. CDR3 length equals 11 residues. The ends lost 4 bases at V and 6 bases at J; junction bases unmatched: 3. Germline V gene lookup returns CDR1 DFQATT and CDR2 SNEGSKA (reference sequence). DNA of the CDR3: TGCAGTGCTACCGAGCGGGGCGAGCAGTACTTC. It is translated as CSATERGEQYF.

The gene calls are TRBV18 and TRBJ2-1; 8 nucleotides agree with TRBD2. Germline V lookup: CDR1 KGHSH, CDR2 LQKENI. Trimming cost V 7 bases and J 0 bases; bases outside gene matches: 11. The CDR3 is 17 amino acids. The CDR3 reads CASLPASGLSSYNEQFF. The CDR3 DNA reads TGTGCCAGCTTGCCTGCTAGCGGGCTGAGCTCCTACAATGAGCAGTTCTTC.

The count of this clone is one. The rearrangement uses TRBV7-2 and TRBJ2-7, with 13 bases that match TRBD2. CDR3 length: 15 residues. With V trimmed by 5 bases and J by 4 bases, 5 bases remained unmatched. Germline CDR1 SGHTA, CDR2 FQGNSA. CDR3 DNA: TGTGCCAGCAGCACGACTAGCGGGAGGCAGTACGAGCAGTACTTC. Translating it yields CASSTTSGRQYEQYF.

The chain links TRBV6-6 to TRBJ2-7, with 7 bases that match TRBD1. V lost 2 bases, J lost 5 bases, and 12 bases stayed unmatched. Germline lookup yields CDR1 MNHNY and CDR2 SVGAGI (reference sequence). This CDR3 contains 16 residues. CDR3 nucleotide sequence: TGTGCCAGCAGTTACCTGACGGCAGGGGGTAATGACGAGCAGTACTTC. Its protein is CASSYLTAGGNDEQYF.

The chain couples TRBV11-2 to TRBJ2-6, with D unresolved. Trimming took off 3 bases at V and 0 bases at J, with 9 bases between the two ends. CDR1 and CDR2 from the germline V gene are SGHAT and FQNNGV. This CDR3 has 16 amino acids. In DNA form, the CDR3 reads TGTGCCAGCAGCTTGGATAAGGTCTCTGGGGCCAACGTCCTGACTTTC. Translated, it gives CASSLDKVSGANVLTF.

The CDR3 coding sequence is TGTGCCAGCAGCGTAGTATTAGTGCGGACAGGTTTGAACACTGAAGCTTTCTTT. The encoded protein is CASSVVLVRTGLNTEAFF. This chain links TRBV9 with TRBJ1-1; 7 bases map to TRBD1. Trimming removed 0 bases from V and 0 bases from J; junction bases left unmatched: 11. Germline CDR1 is SGDLS and CDR2 is YYNGEE. The CDR3 is 18 amino acids.

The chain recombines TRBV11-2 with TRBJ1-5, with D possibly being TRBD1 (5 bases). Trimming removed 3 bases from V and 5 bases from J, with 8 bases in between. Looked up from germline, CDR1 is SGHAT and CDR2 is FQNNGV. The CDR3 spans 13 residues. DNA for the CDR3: TGTGCCAGCAGCTTGGGGGTGGATCAGCCCCAGCATTTT. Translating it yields CASSLGVDQPQHF.

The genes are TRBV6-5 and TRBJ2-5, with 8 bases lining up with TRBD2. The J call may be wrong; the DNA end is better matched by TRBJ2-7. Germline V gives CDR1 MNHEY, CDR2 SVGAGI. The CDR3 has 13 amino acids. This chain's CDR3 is CASSYRGTSEQYF. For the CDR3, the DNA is TGTGCCAGCAGTTACAGGGGGACTAGCGAGCAGTACTTC.